One and the same sample provided the 19 T cell receptor beta chains below, sequenced in a study of blood T cells in healthy people across ages. A second PCR, run for roughly 7 to 12 cycles, used a sample-barcoded 5' primer plus a J-beta primer mix. Via MiXCR, TCRdb re-called the 5' RACE reads, giving one row per CDR3 protein. In the table there are some 860,000 distinct CDR3 sequences, 56% of which are singletons. Source material: blood. The source is a man aged 40-55 years in good health.

V and J are TRBV6-5 and TRBJ1-1; the D is unclear. Germline CDR1 reads MNHEY; CDR2 reads SVGAGI. There are 13 residues in the CDR3. V was pared by 0 bases and J by 4 bases, with 6 bases between. The CDR3, as DNA: TGTGCCAGCAGTTACTCGGCAGGCACTGAAGCTTTCTTT. The encoded protein is CASSYSAGTEAFF.

This clonotype was counted a few times. The genes are TRBV7-6 and TRBJ2-5; D possibly uses TRBD1 or TRBD2 (6 bases each). The germline V gene has CDR1 SGHVS and CDR2 FNYEAQ. The CDR3 runs to 14 residues. Between the trimmed V and J ends, which lost 5 bases and 5 bases, there was a span of 15 bases. CDR3 protein: CASSRVVGGETQYF. The DNA for the CDR3 is TGTGCCAGCAGCCGCGTCGTAGGGGGGGAGACCCAGTACTTC.

In its sample, this clonotype was seen a few times. This chain links TRBV28 with TRBJ2-6; D unresolved. V shed 8 bases and J shed 4 bases, with 9 bases lying between them. Per germline, CDR1 MDHEN and CDR2 SYDVKM. The CDR3 consists of 13 residues. The CDR3, as DNA: TGTGCCAGCCTCCTCCCAGGGGCCAACGTCCTGACTTTC. This codes for CASLLPGANVLTF.

The chain couples TRBV6-5 to TRBJ1-2; no firm D call. The CDR3 has 13 residues. The ends were cut back, 5 bases at V and 6 bases at J, with 13 bases in the middle. Germline V lookup: CDR1 MNHEY, CDR2 SVGAGI. The CDR3, as DNA: TGTGCCAGCAGTCGAGAGGCCGTCCATGGCTACACCTTC. This encodes CASSREAVHGYTF.

The chain links TRBV2 to TRBJ2-3, with 9 bases matching TRBD2. V lost 8 bases and J lost 3; bases outside the gene matches: 6. CDR3 length: 14 amino acids. CDR1 and CDR2 (germline): SNHLY, FYNNEI. CDR3 protein: CASDFGLATDTQYF. As DNA, the CDR3 is TGTGCCAGCGATTTCGGACTAGCGACAGATACGCAGTATTTT.

The chain uses TRBV21-1 and TRBJ2-1. TRBV21-1 is designated a pseudogene. The CDR3 extends over 17 amino acids. DNA for the CDR3: TGTGCCAGCAGCAACCTCGGTAGCCGGCTGCTGTACAATGAGCAGTTCTTC. The encoded protein is CASSNLGSRLLYNEQFF.

The genes are TRBV29-1 and TRBJ2-1; 11 bases are a match to TRBD1. CDR3 size: 19 residues. Germline V lookup: CDR1 SQVTM, CDR2 ANQGSEA. The junction had 19 bases not matched to a gene; V was cut back by 7 bases and J by 2 bases. The CDR3 nucleotides read TGCAGCGCAATACCTGACGGGACAGGGGGAAGGGGAACCTACAATGAGCAGTTCTTC. Protein sequence: CSAIPDGTGGRGTYNEQFF.

This clonotype was observed a handful of times. This chain uses TRBV20-1 with TRBJ2-7, with no clear D. CDR3 length equals 16 residues. The germline V and J ends were trimmed by 2 bases and 1 base, with 18 bases remaining between them. Germline V gene data show CDR1 as DFQATT and CDR2 as SNEGSKA (reference sequence). The CDR3 spells CSARPTTPELSYEQYF. The CDR3 DNA reads as TGCAGTGCTAGACCAACGACCCCTGAGCTATCCTACGAGCAGTACTTC.

The V call is TRBV7-3, the J call TRBJ1-2, with D maybe TRBD1 (6 bases). Germline CDR1 reads SGHTA; CDR2 reads FQGTGA. The ends were cut back, 5 bases at V and 0 bases at J, with 10 bases in the middle. The CDR3 sequence is 14 residues long. CDR3 sequence: CASSPDSSNYGYTF. The CDR3 DNA reads as TGTGCCAGCAGCCCGGACAGCTCTAACTATGGCTACACCTTC.

This clonotype was seen more than once but under ten times. The chain couples TRBV7-2 to TRBJ2-5; perhaps D is TRBD1 or TRBD2 (5 bases each). The germline V and J ends were trimmed by 5 bases and 3 bases, with 22 bases remaining between them. This CDR3 region has 17 residues. Germline loops: CDR1 SGHTA, CDR2 FQGNSA. The CDR3 DNA sequence: TGTGCCAGCAGCCCCGAGGGGCTAGAGGGCAGGGAAGAGACCCAGTACTTC. Its protein product is CASSPEGLEGREETQYF.

The chain employs TRBV5-6 and TRBJ2-6; tentatively, D is TRBD1 (5 bases). V lost 4 bases to trimming and J lost 0 bases, with 20 bases between them. This CDR3 has 19 amino acids. Germline CDR1 reads SGHDT; CDR2 reads YYEEEE. CDR3 sequence (DNA): TGTGCCAGCAGCCCCAGCCAACAGGTGACTCCCTCTGGGGCCAACGTCCTGACTTTC. Amino acids: CASSPSQQVTPSGANVLTF.

V and J are TRBV28 and TRBJ2-1, with D unclear. Germline CDR1 reads MDHEN; CDR2 reads SYDVKM. This CDR3 has 16 amino acids. Trimming stripped 6 bases from V and 6 bases from J, with 21 bases between. This CDR3 reads CASSFPPGRPTNEQFF. The CDR3 coding sequence is TGTGCCAGCAGCTTTCCTCCCGGACGACCTACCAATGAGCAGTTCTTC.

Regarding this clonotype: This could be a read error, since a much larger clone is one nucleotide away. The chain links TRBV5-1 to TRBJ2-1; 7 bases are a match to TRBD2. Germline V CDR1 and CDR2: SGHRS, YFSETQ. The CDR3 extends over 14 amino acids. The CDR3 sequence: CASSDPSGHNGQFF. Here the CDR3 DNA reads TGCGCCAGCAGCGACCCTAGCGGACACAATGGGCAGTTCTTC.

The chain uses TRBV20-1 and TRBJ1-1, with D tentatively TRBD1 (5 bases). The V gene's germline CDR1 is DFQATT and CDR2 SNEGSKA (reference sequence). This CDR3 is built from 13 residues. Trimming took off 0 bases at V and 6 bases at J, with 11 bases between the two ends. CDR3 DNA sequence: TGCAGTGCTAGAGATGGGGGGAGCGCTGAAGCTTTCTTT. Translated, it gives CSARDGGSAEAFF.

V and J are TRBV7-2 and TRBJ1-5; D uncertain. The CDR3 is made up of 15 amino acids. Germline loops: CDR1 SGHTA, CDR2 FQGNSA. V lost 1 base to trimming and J lost 1 base, with 8 bases between them. The CDR3 sequence: CASSLGLDSNQPQHF. DNA of the CDR3: TGTGCCAGCAGCTTAGGCTTGGACAGCAATCAGCCCCAGCATTTT.

V gene TRBV28 combines with J gene TRBJ2-1; 8 positions match TRBD1. V shed 3 bases, J shed 10 bases, and the junction held 14 bases outside the gene matches. The length of the CDR3 is 16 residues. Per the germline V gene, CDR1 is MDHEN and CDR2 is SYDVKM. CDR3 residues: CASSFLRGTGNQEQFF. CDR3 bases: TGTGCCAGCAGTTTCCTGCGTGGGACAGGTAATCAGGAGCAGTTCTTC.

The chain employs TRBV20-1 and TRBJ2-7; 9 bases are a match to TRBD1. V was pared by 6 bases and J by 5 bases, with 5 bases of the junction left unmatched. The length of the CDR3 is 12 residues. Germline V gene data show CDR1 as DFQATT and CDR2 as SNEGSKA (reference sequence). The CDR3 spells CSAYRGLDEQYF. CDR3 DNA sequence: TGCAGTGCCTACAGGGGGCTCGACGAGCAGTACTTC.

This clonotype was detected a few times. The chain uses TRBV20-1 and TRBJ1-5, with TRBD1 as a possible D gene (5 bases). There are 14 residues in the CDR3. Germline values: CDR1 DFQATT, CDR2 SNEGSKA (reference sequence). V gave up 3 bases and J gave up 4 bases, with 13 bases separating them. As DNA, the CDR3 is TGCAGTGCTAGTTACGAGACAGAAAATCAGCCCCAGCATTTT. Its protein product is CSASYETENQPQHF.

The V gene is TRBV25-1, the J gene TRBJ2-3; D is possibly TRBD1 or TRBD2 (5 bases each). This CDR3 comprises 18 residues. CDR1 is MGHDK, CDR2 SYGVNS, per germline. V dropped 4 bases and J dropped 4 bases, with 24 bases sitting between them. CDR3 amino acids: CASSVPSRGSGGPDTQYF. The CDR3 nucleotides are TGTGCCAGCAGTGTCCCCTCACGTGGGAGTGGGGGACCAGATACGCAGTATTTT. The entire variable domain, with the rest obtained from reference TRBV25-1 and TRBJ2-3, is as follows: EADIYQTPRYLVIGTGKKITLECSQTMGHDKMYWYQQDPGMELHLIHYSYGVNSTEKGDLSSESTVSRIRTEHFPLTLESARPSHTSQYLCASSVPSRGSGGPDTQYFGPGTRLTVL.